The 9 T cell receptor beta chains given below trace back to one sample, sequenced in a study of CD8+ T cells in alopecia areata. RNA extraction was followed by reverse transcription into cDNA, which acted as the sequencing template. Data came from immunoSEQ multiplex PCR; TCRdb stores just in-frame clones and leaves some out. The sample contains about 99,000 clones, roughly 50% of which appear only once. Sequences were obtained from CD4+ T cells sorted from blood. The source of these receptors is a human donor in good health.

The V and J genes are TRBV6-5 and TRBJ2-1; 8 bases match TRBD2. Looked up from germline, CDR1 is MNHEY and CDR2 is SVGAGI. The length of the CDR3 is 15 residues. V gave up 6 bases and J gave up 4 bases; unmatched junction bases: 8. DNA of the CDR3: TGTGCCAGCAGCGAGAAAGCGGGGGCTTACAATGAGCAGTTCTTC. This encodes CASSEKAGAYNEQFF.

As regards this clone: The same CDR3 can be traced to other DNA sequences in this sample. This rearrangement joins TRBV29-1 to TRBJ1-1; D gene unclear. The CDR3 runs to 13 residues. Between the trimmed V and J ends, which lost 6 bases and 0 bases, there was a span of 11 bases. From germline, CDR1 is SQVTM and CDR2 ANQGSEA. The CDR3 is CSVRGRMNTEAFF. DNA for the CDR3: TGCAGCGTGAGAGGGCGGATGAACACTGAAGCTTTCTTT.

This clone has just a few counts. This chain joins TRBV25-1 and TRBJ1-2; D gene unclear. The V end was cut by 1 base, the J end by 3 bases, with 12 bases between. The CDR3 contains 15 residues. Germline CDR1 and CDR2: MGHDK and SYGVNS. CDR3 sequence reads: CASSELEGTDYGYTF. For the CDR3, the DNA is TGTGCCAGCAGTGAATTGGAGGGAACGGACTATGGCTACACCTTC.

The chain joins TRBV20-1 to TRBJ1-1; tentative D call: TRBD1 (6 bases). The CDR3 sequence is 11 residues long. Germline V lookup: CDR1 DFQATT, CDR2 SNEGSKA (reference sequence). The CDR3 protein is CTGQLNTEAFF. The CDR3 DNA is TGCACTGGACAGCTGAACACTGAAGCTTTCTTT.

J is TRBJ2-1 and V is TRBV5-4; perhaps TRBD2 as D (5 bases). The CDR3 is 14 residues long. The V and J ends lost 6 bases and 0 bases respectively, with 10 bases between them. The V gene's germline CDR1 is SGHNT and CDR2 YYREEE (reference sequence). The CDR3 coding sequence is TGTGCCAGCACGGCTGGGAGCTCCTACAATGAGCAGTTCTTC. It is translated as CASTAGSSYNEQFF.

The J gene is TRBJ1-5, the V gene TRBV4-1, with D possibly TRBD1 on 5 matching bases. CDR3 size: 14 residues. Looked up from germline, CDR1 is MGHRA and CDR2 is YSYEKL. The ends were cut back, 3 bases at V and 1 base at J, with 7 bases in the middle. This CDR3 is CASSQPGSNQPQHF. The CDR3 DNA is TGCGCCAGCAGCCAGCCAGGGAGCAATCAGCCCCAGCATTTT.

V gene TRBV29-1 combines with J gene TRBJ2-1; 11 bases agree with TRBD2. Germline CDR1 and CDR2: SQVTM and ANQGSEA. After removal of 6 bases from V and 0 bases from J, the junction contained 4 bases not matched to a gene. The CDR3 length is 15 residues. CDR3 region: CSVPSGGYSYNEQFF. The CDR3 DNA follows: TGCAGCGTCCCTAGCGGGGGGTACTCCTACAATGAGCAGTTCTTC.

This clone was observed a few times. The CDR3 is CASSVMRSNQPQHF. CDR3 coding DNA: TGTGCCAGCAGTGTAATGCGTAGCAATCAGCCCCAGCATTTT. The chain recombines TRBV6-1 with TRBJ1-5; D unclear. V was shortened by 4 bases and J by 0 bases, with 7 bases between the two germline ends. The CDR3 length is 14 residues. CDR1 MNHNS and CDR2 SASEGT come from the germline V gene.

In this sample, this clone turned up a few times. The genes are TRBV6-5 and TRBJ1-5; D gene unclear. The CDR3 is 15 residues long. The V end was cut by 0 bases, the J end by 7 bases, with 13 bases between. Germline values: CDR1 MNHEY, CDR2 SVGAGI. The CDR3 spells CASSYSGRSGQPQHF. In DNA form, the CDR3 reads TGTGCCAGCAGTTACTCGGGAAGGTCCGGACAGCCCCAGCATTTT.